The 12 T cell receptor beta chains in this list originate from one sample, sequenced in a study of response to subunit inactivated influenza vaccine (dated by TCRdb to between 2018 and 2020). The method was RT-PCR. The sequencing machine was an Illumina HiSeq 2500. The raw public data were reprocessed by TCRdb itself: fastp quality trimming at Q25, MiXCR clonotype calling, in-frame beta chains only. Every distinct CDR3 protein forms one entry, paired with its most common genes and DNA. In all, the sample holds 700,000 to 800,000 distinct CDR3 sequences, and 15% to 20% of those were seen once. The ten largest account for approximately 10% of the sample. The sample here was PBMCs from blood, taken more than 4 days after vaccination. The receptor set was obtained from a man aged 45-65 years who received an inactivated influenza vaccine. Donor details come from another sample of the same person, matched by shared clones.

This clonotype was counted only a few times. This chain joins TRBV15 and TRBJ2-3, with a tentative D call TRBD2 (5 bases). Germline V CDR1 and CDR2: LNHNV, YYDKDF (reference sequence). V gave up 0 bases and J gave up 6 bases, with 10 bases separating them. This CDR3 comprises 14 residues. This chain's CDR3 is CATSREDFRDTQYF. The CDR3 region has the DNA TGTGCCACCAGCAGAGAGGACTTCAGGGATACGCAGTATTTT.

On this clonotype: As the CDR3 is not closed by the conserved phenylalanine or tryptophan, this likely results from a read error. The rearrangement joins TRBV5-6 to TRBJ2-5, with 7 bases lining up with TRBD1. The trim removed 3 bases at V and 4 bases at J, leaving 6 bases unmatched. The CDR3 length is 14 residues. Germline lookup yields CDR1 SGHDT and CDR2 YYEEEE. The DNA for the CDR3 is TGTGCCAGCAGCTGGCAGACAGGGAGAGAGACCCAGTACCTC. As protein: CASSWQTGRETQYL.

This clonotype was counted many times. The V call is TRBV12-3 or TRBV12-4, the J call TRBJ1-5; the D is unclear. This CDR3 has 13 residues. Trimming took 3 bases from V and 2 from J, leaving 5 bases between them. The CDR3 protein is CASSFDRNQPQHF. The DNA for the CDR3 is TGTGCCAGCAGTTTTGACCGCAATCAGCCCCAGCATTTT.

V is TRBV5-1 and J is TRBJ2-3, with D perhaps matching TRBD2 (5 bases). The CDR3 consists of 15 residues. Germline assignment: CDR1 SGHRS and CDR2 YFSETQ. V dropped 3 bases and J dropped 7 bases, with 18 bases sitting between them. CDR3 region: CASSSWGASENTQYF. The CDR3 nucleotides are TGCGCCAGCAGCTCCTGGGGAGCTTCGGAGAATACGCAGTATTTT.

Turning to this clonotype: This may be a read error: a much more frequent sequence differs by one nucleotide. J is TRBJ1-4 and V is TRBV12-3 or TRBV12-4; D ambiguous. The CDR3 is made up of 12 amino acids. The CDR3 nucleotides are TGTGCCAGCACCCGCCCTAATGAAAAACCGTTTTTT. The encoded protein is CASTRPNEKPFF.

The genes are TRBV15 and TRBJ2-5; 8 nucleotides align to TRBD2. The CDR3 contains 15 residues. Germline CDR1 is LNHNV and CDR2 is YYDKDF (reference sequence). The V segment lost 5 bases and the J segment 7 bases; nucleotides outside the gene matches: 12. In DNA, the CDR3 is TGTGCCACCAGCCCAGGGACTAGTGGCCGGGGGACCCAGTACTTC. Protein: CATSPGTSGRGTQYF.

The V gene is TRBV7-8, the J gene TRBJ1-1, with TRBD1 matching over 7 bases. The germline V gene has CDR1 SGHVS and CDR2 FQNEAQ. CDR3 size: 14 residues. V shed 5 bases and J 2 bases; nucleotides not matched to a gene: 5. CDR3 residues: CASSADRRNTEAFF. In nucleotides, the CDR3 is TGTGCCAGCAGCGCGGACAGGAGAAACACTGAAGCTTTCTTT.

The genes are TRBV5-1 and TRBJ2-4; D may be TRBD1 (6 bases). The CDR3 covers 14 residues. Germline values: CDR1 SGHRS, CDR2 YFSETQ. V lost 1 base and J lost 5, with 10 bases in between. The CDR3 sequence is CASSLPGVQNIQYF. CDR3 bases: TGCGCCAGCAGCTTGCCAGGGGTCCAAAACATTCAGTACTTC.

Only a few counts were recorded for this clonotype. V gene TRBV7-9 combines with J gene TRBJ1-2; D unresolved. V lost 5 bases, J lost 4 bases, and 14 bases lay in between. The germline gives CDR1 SEHNR, CDR2 FQNEAQ (reference sequence). The CDR3 length is 14 residues. The CDR3 loop is CASSPVAGIYGYTF. CDR3 nucleotides: TGTGCCAGCAGCCCCGTCGCAGGAATCTATGGCTACACCTTC.

This chain links TRBV12-3 or TRBV12-4 with TRBJ2-7; 11 nucleotides match TRBD1. The trim removed 5 bases at V and 5 bases at J, leaving 8 bases unmatched. This CDR3 is 15 amino acids long. The DNA for the CDR3 is TGTGCCAGCAGTCACTTCGGACAGGGGGCTAACGAGCAGTACTTC. This codes for CASSHFGQGANEQYF.

V and J are TRBV5-1 and TRBJ2-1; TRBD2 might be the D (5 bases). Trimming stripped 3 bases from V and 2 bases from J, with 18 bases between. Per the germline V gene, CDR1 is SGHRS and CDR2 is YFSETQ. The CDR3 covers 17 residues. The CDR3 bases are TGCGCCAGCAGCTCCGGGTCTCTAGCAATTACCTACAATGAGCAGTTCTTC. The encoded protein is CASSSGSLAITYNEQFF.

This clonotype was seen a few times. The chain couples TRBV5-5 to TRBJ1-5; D unclear. CDR1 is SGHKS and CDR2 is YYEKEE in the germline V gene (reference sequence). The CDR3 sequence is 15 residues long. Trimming removed 2 bases from V and 3 bases from J, with 12 bases in between. CDR3 DNA: TGTGCCAGCAGCTTTGGGGAGATTACCAATCAGCCCCAGCATTTT. Residues: CASSFGEITNQPQHF.